This T cell receptor (beta chain) is from a study of cytomegalovirus exposure and HLA in healthy donors (dated by TCRdb to between 2016 and 2019). For the wider study: An earlier analysis of some 550 of the donors reported more than 250 Gb of sequence data and more than 90 million unique TCR beta sequences from about 200 million T cells. An early release that covered 500 to 800 HLA-typed donors contained approximately 300 gigabases of sequencing data and around 85 million unique TCR sequences. Of the roughly 400 genotyped donors, over 65% fell in the genetic ancestry cluster associated with self-reported Caucasian donors. The study was designed to test whether signatures of past pathogen exposure could be identified by cataloging public T cell receptors. The study used immunosequencing to profile the T cell repertoires of approximately 640 subjects and linked those repertoires to cytomegalovirus serostatus. Along with the roughly 670-subject first cohort, a separate validation cohort of around 110 different subjects was used. The study combined high-throughput TCR immunosequencing, statistical association of individual TCRs with disease status, and machine learning to predict cytomegalovirus infection status. In a later analysis, previously published TCR beta repertoires from 666 donors were re-analyzed and high-resolution HLA genotyping was added so that TCR occurrence patterns could be studied. Rather than using new phenotypic data, the later analysis identified candidate immune exposures from TCR beta sequences and from how often those sequences occurred across donors. An earlier analysis of 587 of the donors applied high-throughput TCR beta sequencing to assess whether each TCR beta V gene segment acted as functional or pseudogenic. Donor age, sex, ethnicity and CMV serostatus were compiled together with the repertoire data. Genome-wide SNP genotypes for about 55% of the 666 donors were used in a later genetic analysis, which treated that subset as a discovery cohort. Every discovery cohort repertoire had been produced on one sequencing platform. Class I and class II HLA loci were covered by the typing at four-digit resolution. Typing coverage varied by locus: about 620-640 donors for A, B, C, DRB1 and DQB1; more than 500 for DQA1; about 600 for DPA1; some 470 for DPB1. A handful of DR-DQ haplotypes were handled as single units for association and clustering because linkage in the cohort was strong. On average, around 240,000 unique TCR beta nucleotide sequences were sequenced per donor among 300 to 500 genotyped donors of the cohort, with about 17% of those sequences being non-productive. Results and caveats for the whole study, not just this receptor: In a later analysis, the rate of TCR association differed among HLA loci, with DRB1 alleles having the most associated TCRs and HLA-C alleles having the fewest. A later genetic analysis reported fewer N-insertions in productive TCRs among donors in an Asian-associated ancestry cluster than the 666-donor mean. Because counts were too low, about 18 rarely observed V segments, including chromosome 9 orphons, were excluded from the earlier analysis of around 590 of the donors. Broadly in line with IMGT annotations, most TCR beta V segments showed up in productive rearrangements about 87% or about 30% of the time in an earlier analysis of 450 to 750 of the donors. The study gave a list of some 150 TCR beta chains associated with cytomegalovirus. According to a later analysis, parvovirus B19, influenza, CMV and Epstein-Barr virus appeared linked to several top co-occurrence clusters. A later analysis found that HLA-associated TCR beta chains were more clonally expanded and had lower generation probabilities than equally common non-associated chains. A later genetic analysis associated a missense DCLRE1C variant with V-gene and J-gene trimming of TCR beta chains, and an independent cohort replicated the association. For the cohort, immune exposure information was limited to CMV serostatus. Only TCR beta chains were sequenced in this cohort, and the absence of alpha or paired-chain data limited detectable features. While some public TCRs were present in many individuals, most TCR sequences turned up only very rarely across donors. According to a later analysis, most CMV-associated TCR beta chains appeared to be HLA-restricted, and the HLA associations seemed to be driven largely by CMV exposure. Because HLA typing was missing for some donors at each locus, association tests included only the typed subset. Cytomegalovirus status was reported to be diagnosed by the classifier with high specificity and sensitivity in both the original and validation cohorts. Linkage disequilibrium might explain the correlated functional status among segregating V segments, but an unknown experimental factor could not be ruled out. In a later analysis, more than 15,000 TCR beta sequences were associated with specific HLA alleles at a false discovery rate of 0.05. A few of the identified cytomegalovirus-associated TCR beta chains were confirmed in vitro to be specific for cytomegalovirus antigens. A group of highly shared sequence variants was considered likely to be a technical artifact of the sequencing pipeline. When HLA alleles, especially DR and DQ, strongly co-occurred, TCR associations were difficult to assign to individual alleles. Sequencing depth was assumed to be roughly uniform across donors in the presence/absence analyses, though that assumption may not hold. A further reported finding was that TCR beta sequences accurately predicted the HLA-A and HLA-B alleles for most subjects in the first cohort. Some IMGT-functional V segments, including TRBV6-2 and TRBV6-3, could not be distinguished by the 87-base-pair reads and were therefore excluded. According to the authors, the approach could potentially be generalized to other disease states and immunological phenotypes.

The cohort was made up of roughly 670 healthy bone marrow donors. All cohort members were sampled while nominally healthy, although unrecorded immune exposures were likely present. The donor was CMV seropositive and was included in the group of 250 to 300 seropositive cohort members. Every donor gave a peripheral blood sample, and the peripheral blood mononuclear cells from that sample were used for TCR beta sequencing. The Qiagen DNeasy Blood Extraction Kit was used to extract genomic DNA from the blood cell samples. Only a few counts were recorded for this clone. No cognate antigen has been identified for it. No base qualities exist here, and no much larger clone lies one base off it. The library was prepared using the immunoSEQ multiplex PCR assay. A mixture of 60 forward primers for TCR Vbeta segments and 13 reverse primers for TCR Jbeta segments was used in the multiplex PCR. A multiplex PCR assay on genomic DNA amplified the CDR3 region of rearranged TCR beta genes. On the Illumina HiSeq System, the amplified TCR beta libraries were sequenced as 87-base-pair reads. From the authors' description of their analysis: In a later analysis, some 80 million unique TCR beta chains were counted across the 650 to 700 repertoires, and around 10 million of these chains were shared by at least two donors. A nearest-neighbor algorithm error-corrected the raw reads and collapsed the reads into unique sequences, merging closely related sequences to remove PCR and sequencing errors. To assign V, D and J gene segments, CDR3 sequences were aligned to IMGT reference sequences. Each retained sequence needed at least a six-nucleotide match to both a V gene segment and a J gene segment. A rearrangement was called productive if the CDR3 had no stop codons and remained in frame with V and J, and every other rearrangement was called non-productive. Following IMGT convention, CDR3 was defined as the stretch from the second conserved V-encoded cysteine to the conserved J-encoded phenylalanine. The earlier analysis of about 620 of the donors excluded sequences that lacked an unambiguous match to a single V gene segment. An earlier analysis of roughly 590 of the donors called V segments functional above 56.7% productive rearrangements and segregating when the between-donor standard deviation exceeded 5%. A statistical classification framework was built to diagnose cytomegalovirus status from the catalog of TCR beta chain sequences. In a later analysis, TCR nucleotide sequences were compared against IMGT/GENE-DB human TR gene sequences so that V and J genes could be assigned. A later analysis assigned CDR3 sequences and most-parsimonious VDJ recombination scenarios with the TCRdist pipeline. In a later analysis, each TCR beta chain was defined by its CDR3 amino acid sequence together with its V-gene family, and reads lacking a unique V-gene family were excluded. As a way to deal with suspected cross-contamination and a sequencing artifact, a later analysis dropped hundreds of nucleotide sequences that were highly shared and had low generation probability. A later analysis calculated a clonal expansion index for each public chain from normalized within-repertoire ranks of inferred template counts. Generation probabilities in a later analysis came from a VDJ recombination model fitted to out-of-frame rearrangements, and those results were checked against IGoR. In a later analysis, hypergeometric tests were used to score TCR-TCR, TCR-HLA and TCR-CMV co-occurrence, with a repertoire-size bias correction applied to TCR pairs. A later analysis estimated false discovery rates by permuting HLA or CMV assignments 20 times. In a later analysis, co-occurring TCRs were grouped using DBSCAN, with TCRdist sequence similarity added in when clustering inside HLA-allele-positive subsets. Repertoires with fewer than 30,000 or more than 120,000 public chains, plus five repertoires with anomalous nucleotide sharing, were excluded from co-occurrence clustering. TCRdb re-hosts the immuneACCESS table, in-frame sequences only. Its copies lack some clones; in the studies checked, an unresolved V gene accounts for under half of them, and the cause for the rest is not known. V, J and clone size derive from that table, while D and trimming were established from the DNA sequence. The sample table shows 100,000 to 150,000 clones, and roughly a tenth are seen once. Clones ranked in the top ten supply approximately 4.4% of the sample.

Trimmed from V: 4 bases; trimmed from J: 5 bases; junction bases lacking a gene match: 20. The CDR3 has 18 amino acids, counting the end cysteine and phenylalanine. Of all the DNA, just the CDR3 is kept, 54 bases in frame from base 1. The germline V gene (reference sequence) provides CDR1 SGHNT and CDR2 YYREEE. The origin of this receptor is a woman aged 18-29 years in good health and CMV-seropositive. The sample consisted of PBMCs. The V and J genes are TRBV5-4 and TRBJ2-7, and TRBD2 aligns with 8 junction nucleotides. The CDR3 protein: CASSPHWGEAGDPNEQYF. The DNA sequence is as follows: TGTGCCAGCAGCCCCCATTGGGGGGAAGCGGGAGATCCCAACGAGCAGTACTTC.